This TCR beta chain was captured in a study of blood T cell repertoires in COVID-19. After removal of 3 bases from V and 2 bases from J, the junction contained 4 bases not matched to a gene. The CDR3 has 15 residues. Germline CDR1 and CDR2: SGHNT and YYREEE (reference sequence). TCRdb keeps only in-frame clones here, not all; method: immunoSEQ multiplex PCR. Of about 220,000 clones in the sample, 85% to 90% were seen once. What was sequenced was PBMCs or T cells enriched from blood (not recorded which). V and J are TRBV5-4 and TRBJ2-3; 9 positions match TRBD2. The receptor comes from a woman aged 18 to 35 in a cohort exposed to, infected with or recovered from COVID-19 (not recorded which). As DNA, the CDR3 is TGTGCCAGCAGCTCGGGACTAGCCGACACAGATACGCAGTATTTT. Its protein is CASSSGLADTDTQYF.